These T cell receptor beta chains were read from a single sample in a study of Ad26.COV2.S vaccination and SARS-CoV-2 variants. Some clones are missing from TCRdb's copy, which holds only in-frame ones; the method was immunoSEQ multiplex PCR. The table has about 350,000 clones, roughly 90% seen once. This material consisted of peripheral blood, taken in a trial of Ad26.COV2.S vaccine versus placebo. These TCRs come from a person between 18 and 65 years old who received the Ad26.COV2.S COVID-19 vaccine or a placebo. Both conserved end residues are part of each CDR3. D genes are given only for firm matches. Where a row states a size, it is once, few, many or the class of an expanded clone; other rows omit it.

>TRBV29-1|.|TRBJ2-3|.|14
CSVVEGARTDTQYF
TGCAGCGTTGTGGAGGGGGCTCGCACAGATACGCAGTATTTT
>TRBV5-1|.|TRBJ2-2|.|13
CASSSPPAGELFF
TGCGCCAGCAGCTCGCCCCCGGCCGGGGAGCTGTTTTTT
>TRBV6-5|once|TRBJ1-5|.|16
CASSYVRGAPVRSQHF
TGTGCCAGCAGTTACGTCAGAGGGGCGCCGGTCCGGTCCCAGCATTTT
>TRBV7-6|.|TRBJ2-1|TRBD2|16
CASSLVGLAGVNEQFF
TGTGCCAGCAGCTTGGTGGGACTAGCGGGAGTCAATGAGCAGTTCTTC
>TRBV3-1/TRBV3-2|few|TRBJ1-4|.|16
CASSQGRGTDNEKLFF
TGTGCCAGCAGCCAAGGACGAGGGACGGATAATGAAAAACTGTTTTTT
>TRBV14|.|TRBJ1-2|TRBD1|15
CASSQADRVGYGYTF
TGTGCCAGCAGCCAAGCCGACAGGGTTGGATATGGCTACACCTTC
>TRBV4-3|.|TRBJ1-2|.|16
CASSQDLVGNNYGYTF
TGCGCCAGCAGCCAAGATCTTGTGGGAAACAACTATGGCTACACCTTC
>TRBV3-1/TRBV3-2|few|TRBJ1-5|.|13
CASSQDPGQPQHF
TGTGCCAGCAGCCAAGATCCAGGTCAGCCCCAGCATTTT
>TRBV29-1|.|TRBJ2-5|.|11
CSVEGLQTQYF
TGCAGCGTTGAGGGACTGCAGACCCAGTACTTC
>TRBV19|.|TRBJ1-5|.|15
CASTPTGGEMQPQHF
TGTGCCAGTACCCCCACGGGGGGCGAGATGCAGCCCCAGCATTTT
>TRBV4-1|.|TRBJ1-2|.|16
CASSQDIGTSNYGYTF
TGCGCCAGCAGCCAAGACATAGGGACATCTAACTATGGCTACACCTTC
>TRBV5-5|.|TRBJ1-6|.|15
CASSFQGRWDSPLHF
TGTGCCAGCAGCTTCCAGGGTAGATGGGATTCACCCCTCCACTTT
>TRBV14|.|TRBJ2-1|.|17
CASSQGTGAPGYNEQFF
TGTGCCAGCAGCCAAGGGACCGGGGCGCCGGGATACAATGAGCAGTTCTTC
>TRBV5-4|.|TRBJ2-1|TRBD1|14
CASSLGQGAGEQFF
TGTGCCAGCAGCTTGGGACAGGGGGCAGGTGAGCAGTTCTTC
>TRBV5-1|.|TRBJ1-1|TRBD1|14
CASSALTGSTEAFF
TGCGCCAGCAGCGCCTTGACAGGGAGCACTGAAGCTTTCTTT
>TRBV30|.|TRBJ2-7|TRBD1|15
CAWSPRTGVPYEQYF
TGTGCCTGGAGTCCCCGGACAGGGGTACCCTACGAGCAGTACTTC
>TRBV7-9|.|TRBJ2-4|TRBD1|16
CASSLDQGATKNIQYF
TGTGCCAGCAGCTTAGACCAGGGGGCGACCAAAAACATTCAGTACTTC
>TRBV6-4|once|TRBJ2-7|.|14
CASSETGDSYEQYF
TGTGCCAGCAGTGAGACAGGCGACTCCTACGAGCAGTACTTC
>TRBV7-2|.|TRBJ1-2|TRBD1|15
CASSLIPGQGYGYTF
TGTGCCAGCAGCTTAATACCCGGACAGGGGTATGGCTACACCTTC
>TRBV16|.|TRBJ2-6|.|18
CASSPVRGQNSGANVLTF
TGTGCCAGCAGCCCGGTCCGGGGGCAAAACTCCGGGGCCAACGTCCTGACTTTC
>TRBV19|.|TRBJ2-2|.|14
CASSVRPGTGELFF
TGTGCCAGTAGTGTGCGCCCTGGGACCGGGGAGCTGTTTTTT
>TRBV4-1|.|TRBJ1-4|.|16
CASSQTIDRFNEKLFF
TGCGCCAGCAGCCAAACTATTGACAGGTTTAATGAAAAACTGTTTTTT
>TRBV27|.|TRBJ2-3|.|16
CASSLTPGTLTDTQYF
TGTGCCAGCAGTTTGACTCCGGGGACTCTCACAGATACGCAGTATTTT
>TRBV30|.|TRBJ1-6|TRBD1|17
CAWSVGQPKAARSPLHF
TGTGCCTGGAGTGTGGGACAGCCTAAGGCGGCCAGGTCACCCCTCCACTTT
>TRBV28|.|TRBJ1-1|TRBD1|18
CASSFPRLGTARDTEAFF
TGTGCCAGCAGTTTTCCCCGCCTCGGGACAGCTAGGGACACTGAAGCTTTCTTT
>TRBV2|.|TRBJ2-7|.|13
CASSEGQIYEQYF
TGTGCCAGCAGTGAAGGGCAGATCTACGAGCAGTACTTC
>TRBV5-1|.|TRBJ2-2|.|17
CASSVILAGTGSGELFF
TGCGCCAGCAGCGTCATACTTGCGGGAACCGGTTCCGGGGAGCTGTTTTTT
>TRBV5-4|.|TRBJ2-2|.|14
CASSLDRLLGELFF
TGTGCCAGCAGCTTGGACCGATTGTTAGGGGAGCTGTTTTTT